The T cell receptor (beta chain) under discussion was sequenced for a study of OX40 agonist ivuxolimab in advanced cancers. Study-wide context: The study treated patients with ivuxolimab, an agonistic anti-OX40 (CD134) antibody. The diagnoses of dose-escalation patients were hepatocellular carcinoma, melanoma, renal cell or head and neck cancer. Study observations and caveats: On average, CD8+ T cells showed a greater number of expanded clones than CD4+.

Drawing of blood for sampling happened at baseline, at cycle 4 day 1, and at cycle 7 day 1. Germline CDR1 MNHEY, CDR2 SMNVEV (reference sequence). This CDR3 is 15 amino acids long. Trimming removed 2 bases at V and 4 bases at J, with 12 bases between. To note about this clone: Its specificity is unknown.

The protocol was immunoSEQ multiplex PCR, while the TCRdb copy is restricted to in-frame clones and leaves out a portion. Among under 140,000 clones listed, more than 70% were seen once. The TCR sequence derives from an adult with an advanced solid tumor such as melanoma, head and neck, liver or kidney cancer. Sequences were derived from CD4+ or CD8+ T cells sorted from blood, sampled in a trial of the OX40 agonist ivuxolimab. The J gene is TRBJ2-1, the V gene TRBV27; D is undetermined. The CDR3: CASSLTSWTYNEQFF. The CDR3 DNA sequence: TGTGCCAGCAGTTTAACAAGTTGGACGTACAATGAGCAGTTCTTC.